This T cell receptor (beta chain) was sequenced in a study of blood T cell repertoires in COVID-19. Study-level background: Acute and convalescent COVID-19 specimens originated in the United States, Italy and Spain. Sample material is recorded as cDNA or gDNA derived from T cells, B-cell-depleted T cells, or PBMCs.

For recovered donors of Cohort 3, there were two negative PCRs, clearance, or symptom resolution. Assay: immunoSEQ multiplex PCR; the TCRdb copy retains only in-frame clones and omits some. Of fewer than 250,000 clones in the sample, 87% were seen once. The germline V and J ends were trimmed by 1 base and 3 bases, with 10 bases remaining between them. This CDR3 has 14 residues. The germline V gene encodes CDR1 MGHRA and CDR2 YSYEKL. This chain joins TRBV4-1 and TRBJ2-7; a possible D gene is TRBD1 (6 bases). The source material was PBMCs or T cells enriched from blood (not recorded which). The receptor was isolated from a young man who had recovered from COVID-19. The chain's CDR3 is CASSQGTGLYEQYF. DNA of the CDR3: TGCGCCAGCAGCCAAGGAACAGGGCTCTACGAGCAGTACTTC.